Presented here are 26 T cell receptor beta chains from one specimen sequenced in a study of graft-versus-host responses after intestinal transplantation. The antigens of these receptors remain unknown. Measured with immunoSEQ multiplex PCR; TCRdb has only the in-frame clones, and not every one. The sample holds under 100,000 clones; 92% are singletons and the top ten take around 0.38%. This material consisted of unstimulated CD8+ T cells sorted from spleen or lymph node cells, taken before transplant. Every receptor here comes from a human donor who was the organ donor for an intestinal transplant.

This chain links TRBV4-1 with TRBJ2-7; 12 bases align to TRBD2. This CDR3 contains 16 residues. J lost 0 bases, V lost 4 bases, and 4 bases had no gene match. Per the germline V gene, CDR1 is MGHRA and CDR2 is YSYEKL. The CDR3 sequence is CASSLGTSGRSYEQYF. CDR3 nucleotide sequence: TGCGCCAGCAGCCTCGGGACTAGCGGGCGCTCCTACGAGCAGTACTTC.

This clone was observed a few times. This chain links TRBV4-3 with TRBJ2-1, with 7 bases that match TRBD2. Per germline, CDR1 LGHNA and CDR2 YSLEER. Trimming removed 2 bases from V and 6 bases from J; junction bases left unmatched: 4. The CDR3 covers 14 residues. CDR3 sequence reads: CASSQNLAGNEQFF. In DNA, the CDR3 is TGCGCCAGCAGCCAAAATTTAGCGGGCAATGAGCAGTTCTTC.

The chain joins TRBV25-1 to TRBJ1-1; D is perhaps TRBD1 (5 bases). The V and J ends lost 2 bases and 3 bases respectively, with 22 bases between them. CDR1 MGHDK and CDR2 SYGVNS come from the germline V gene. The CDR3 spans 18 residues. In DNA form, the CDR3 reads TGTGCCAGCAGTGAAGGGCCCAGGGTCCCCTTACCTTACACTGAAGCTTTCTTT. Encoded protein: CASSEGPRVPLPYTEAFF.

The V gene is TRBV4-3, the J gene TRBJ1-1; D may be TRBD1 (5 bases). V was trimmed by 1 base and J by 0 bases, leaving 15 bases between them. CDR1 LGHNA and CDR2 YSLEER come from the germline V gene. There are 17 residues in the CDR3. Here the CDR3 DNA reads TGCGCCAGCAGCCAAGCCCCCGCGGGGGTAATGAACACTGAAGCTTTCTTT. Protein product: CASSQAPAGVMNTEAFF.

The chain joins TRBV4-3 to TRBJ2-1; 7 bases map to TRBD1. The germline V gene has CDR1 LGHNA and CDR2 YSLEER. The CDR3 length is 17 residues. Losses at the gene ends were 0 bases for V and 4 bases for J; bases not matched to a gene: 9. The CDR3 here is CASSQDRRDSIYNEQFF. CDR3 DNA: TGCGCCAGCAGCCAAGATCGCCGGGACAGCATTTACAATGAGCAGTTCTTC.

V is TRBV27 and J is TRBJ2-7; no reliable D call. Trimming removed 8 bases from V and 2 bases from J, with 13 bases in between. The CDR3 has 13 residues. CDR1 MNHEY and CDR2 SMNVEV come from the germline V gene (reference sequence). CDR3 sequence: CASGLGHAYEQYF. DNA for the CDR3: TGTGCCAGCGGGCTGGGTCATGCCTACGAGCAGTACTTC.

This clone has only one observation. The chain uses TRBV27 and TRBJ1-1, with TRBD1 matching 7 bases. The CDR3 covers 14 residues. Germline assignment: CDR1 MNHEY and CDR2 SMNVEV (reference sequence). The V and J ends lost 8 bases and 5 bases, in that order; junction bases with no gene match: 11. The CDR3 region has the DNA TGTGCCAGCGGAGACAGGGCGGGGGGGACTGAAGCTTTCTTT. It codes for CASGDRAGGTEAFF.

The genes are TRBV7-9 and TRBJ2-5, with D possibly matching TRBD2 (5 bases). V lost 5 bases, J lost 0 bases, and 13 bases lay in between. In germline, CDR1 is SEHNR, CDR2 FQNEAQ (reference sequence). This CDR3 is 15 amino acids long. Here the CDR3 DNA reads TGTGCCAGCAGCCAAAGAGGGTCGTACCAAGAGACCCAGTACTTC. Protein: CASSQRGSYQETQYF.

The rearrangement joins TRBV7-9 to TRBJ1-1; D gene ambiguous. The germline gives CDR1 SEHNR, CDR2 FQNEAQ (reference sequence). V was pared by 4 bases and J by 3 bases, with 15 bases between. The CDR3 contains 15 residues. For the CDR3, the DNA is TGTGCCAGCAGCTCACTACGGGGTCTGGACACTGAAGCTTTCTTT. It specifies CASSSLRGLDTEAFF. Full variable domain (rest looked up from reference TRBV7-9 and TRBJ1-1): DTGVSQNPRHKITKRGQNVTFRCDPISEHNRLYWYRQTLGQGPEFLTYFQNEAQLEKSRLLSDRFSAERPKGSFSTLEIQRTEQGDSAMYLCASSSLRGLDTEAFFGQGTRLTVV.

CDR3 DNA sequence: TGTGCCAGCAGTGACTCGACCGGGTTCGACACAGATACGCAGTATTTT. Protein product: CASSDSTGFDTDTQYF. The chain recombines TRBV6-4 with TRBJ2-3; unclear D gene. This CDR3 region has 16 residues. V dropped 0 bases and J dropped 2 bases, with 12 bases sitting between them. CDR1 and CDR2 (germline): MRHNA, SNTAGT.

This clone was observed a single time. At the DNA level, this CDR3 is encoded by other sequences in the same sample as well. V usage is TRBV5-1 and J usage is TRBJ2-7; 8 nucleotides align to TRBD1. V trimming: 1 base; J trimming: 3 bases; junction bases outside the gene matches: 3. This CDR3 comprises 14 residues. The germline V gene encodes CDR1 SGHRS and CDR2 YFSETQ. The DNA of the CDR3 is TGCGCCAGCAGCTTGTACGGACAGGGCTACGAGCAGTACTTC. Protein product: CASSLYGQGYEQYF.

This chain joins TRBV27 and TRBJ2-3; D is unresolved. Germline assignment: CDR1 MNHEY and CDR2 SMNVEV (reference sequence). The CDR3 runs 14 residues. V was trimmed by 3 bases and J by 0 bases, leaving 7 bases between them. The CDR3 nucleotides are TGTGCCAGCAGTTTGGGCTTTAGCACAGATACGCAGTATTTT. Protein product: CASSLGFSTDTQYF.

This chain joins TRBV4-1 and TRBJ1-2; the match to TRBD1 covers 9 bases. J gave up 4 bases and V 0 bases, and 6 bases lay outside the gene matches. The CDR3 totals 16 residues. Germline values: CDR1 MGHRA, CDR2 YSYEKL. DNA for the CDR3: TGCGCCAGCAGCCAAGATGGGACAGGGAAGGGCTATGGCTACACCTTC. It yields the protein CASSQDGTGKGYGYTF.

CDR3 coding DNA: TGTGCCAGCAGTCCCCGGGACAGGGCCTACGAGCAGTACTTC. It specifies CASSPRDRAYEQYF. The chain combines TRBV6-1 with TRBJ2-7; TRBD1 agrees at 9 bases. The length of the CDR3 is 14 residues. V was pared by 5 bases and J by 2 bases, with 4 bases of the junction left unmatched. Germline assignment: CDR1 MNHNS and CDR2 SASEGT.

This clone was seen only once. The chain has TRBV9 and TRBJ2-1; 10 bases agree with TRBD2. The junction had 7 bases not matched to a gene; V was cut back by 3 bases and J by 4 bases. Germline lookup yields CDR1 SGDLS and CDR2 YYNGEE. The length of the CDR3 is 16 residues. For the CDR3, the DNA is TGTGCCAGCAGCGCCCTAAAGCGGGGGGGGTACAATGAGCAGTTCTTC. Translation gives CASSALKRGGYNEQFF.

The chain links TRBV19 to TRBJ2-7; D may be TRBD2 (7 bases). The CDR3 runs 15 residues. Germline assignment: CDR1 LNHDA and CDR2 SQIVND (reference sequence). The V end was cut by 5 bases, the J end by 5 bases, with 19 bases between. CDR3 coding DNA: TGTGCCAGTAGTCTAACGGGACTAAGGGGGGACGAGCAGTACTTC. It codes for CASSLTGLRGDEQYF. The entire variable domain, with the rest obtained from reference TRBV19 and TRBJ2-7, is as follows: DGGITQSPKYLFRKEGQNVTLSCEQNLNHDAMYWYRQDPGQGLRLIYYSQIVNDFQKGDIAEGYSVSREKKESFPLTVTSAQKNPTAFYLCASSLTGLRGDEQYFGPGTRLTVT.

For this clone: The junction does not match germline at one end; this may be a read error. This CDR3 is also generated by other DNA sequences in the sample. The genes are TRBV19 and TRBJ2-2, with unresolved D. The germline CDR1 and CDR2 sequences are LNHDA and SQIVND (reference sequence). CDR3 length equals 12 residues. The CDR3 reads CASAADTGELFF. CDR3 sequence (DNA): TGCGCCAGCGCCGCAGACACCGGGGAGCTGTTTTTT.

The chain's CDR3 is CASSILTGGTNTIYF. The CDR3 nucleotides read TGTGCCAGTAGTATTCTCACAGGGGGGACGAACACCATATATTTT. This chain uses TRBV19 with TRBJ1-3; 8 bases align to TRBD1. The CDR3 consists of 15 residues. CDR1 and CDR2 from the germline V gene are LNHDA and SQIVND (reference sequence). Trimming cost V 3 bases and J 7 bases; bases outside gene matches: 8.

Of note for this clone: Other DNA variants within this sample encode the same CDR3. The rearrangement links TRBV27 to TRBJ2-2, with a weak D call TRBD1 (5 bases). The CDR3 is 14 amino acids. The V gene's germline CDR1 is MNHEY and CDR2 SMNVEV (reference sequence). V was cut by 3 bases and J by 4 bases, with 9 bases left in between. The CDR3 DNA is TGTGCCAGCAGTTTTCAGGGATCCACCGGGGAGCTGTTTTTT. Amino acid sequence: CASSFQGSTGELFF.

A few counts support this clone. The CDR3 sequence: CATSRVRDNTDTQYF. Here the CDR3 DNA reads TGTGCCACCAGCAGAGTAAGGGACAACACAGATACGCAGTATTTT. V and J are TRBV15 and TRBJ2-3; possibly TRBD1 for D (6 bases). The CDR3 length is 15 residues. Germline V gene lookup returns CDR1 LNHNV and CDR2 YYDKDF (reference sequence). V lost 1 base and J 2 bases, leaving 10 bases between the germline ends.

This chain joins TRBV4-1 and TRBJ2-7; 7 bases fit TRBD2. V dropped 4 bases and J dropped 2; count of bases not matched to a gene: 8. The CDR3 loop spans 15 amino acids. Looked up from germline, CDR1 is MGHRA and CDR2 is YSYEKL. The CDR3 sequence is CASSPRGRATYEQYF. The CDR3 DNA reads TGCGCCAGCAGCCCCCGGGGGAGGGCGACCTACGAGCAGTACTTC.

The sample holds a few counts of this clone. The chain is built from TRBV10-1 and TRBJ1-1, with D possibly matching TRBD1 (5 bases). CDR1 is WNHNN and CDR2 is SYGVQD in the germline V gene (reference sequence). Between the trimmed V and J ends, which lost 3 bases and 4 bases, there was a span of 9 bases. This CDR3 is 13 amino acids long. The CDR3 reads CASSDREGTEAFF. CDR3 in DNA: TGCGCCAGCAGTGACAGGGAGGGCACTGAAGCTTTCTTT.

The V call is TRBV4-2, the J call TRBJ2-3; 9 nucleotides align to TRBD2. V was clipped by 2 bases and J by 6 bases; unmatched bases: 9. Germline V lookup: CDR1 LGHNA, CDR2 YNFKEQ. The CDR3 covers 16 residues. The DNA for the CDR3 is TGTGCCAGCAGCCAACCGGGACTAGCCCATCGGGATACGCAGTATTTT. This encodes CASSQPGLAHRDTQYF.

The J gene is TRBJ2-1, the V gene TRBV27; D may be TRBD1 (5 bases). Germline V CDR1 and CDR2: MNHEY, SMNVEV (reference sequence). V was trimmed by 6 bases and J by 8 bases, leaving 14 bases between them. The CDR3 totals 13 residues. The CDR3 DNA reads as TGTGCCAGCAGCCTAAGGCAGGGTTATGAGCAGTTCTTC. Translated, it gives CASSLRQGYEQFF.

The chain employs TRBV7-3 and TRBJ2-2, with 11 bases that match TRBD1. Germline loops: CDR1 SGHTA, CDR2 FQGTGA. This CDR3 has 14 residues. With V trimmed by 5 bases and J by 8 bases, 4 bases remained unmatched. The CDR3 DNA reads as TGTGCCAGCAGCCTGGGACAGGGGGTGGGGGAGCTGTTTTTT. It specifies CASSLGQGVGELFF.

CDR3 in amino acids: CASSGGAGYNEQFF. The DNA of the CDR3 is TGTGCCAGCAGCGGGGGGGCGGGATATAATGAGCAGTTCTTC. The chain couples TRBV5-6 to TRBJ2-1, with a possible D match to TRBD2 (7 bases). The V gene's germline CDR1 is SGHDT and CDR2 YYEEEE. The CDR3 consists of 14 residues. V lost 4 bases, J lost 7 bases, and 15 bases lay in between.